Listed here are 2 T cell receptor beta chains from one sample, sequenced in a study of blood T cell repertoires in COVID-19. Using immunoSEQ multiplex PCR, the repertoire was profiled, and TCRdb retains in-frame clones only, with some absent. The data show roughly 86,000 clones, around 90% seen once. Sequencing input: peripheral blood. The receptors shown here come from a man between 40 and 49 years old with acute or convalescent COVID-19.

This rearrangement joins TRBV14 to TRBJ1-2; no firm D call. CDR3 length equals 15 residues. The V gene's germline CDR1 is SGHDN and CDR2 FVKESK. Trimming stripped 1 base from V and 7 bases from J, with 16 bases between. CDR3 sequence reads: CASSQVSQVLGGYTF. CDR3 coding DNA: TGTGCCAGCAGCCAAGTGTCCCAGGTTCTTGGTGGCTACACCTTC.

The chain is built from TRBV7-9 and TRBJ1-2; D possibly corresponds to TRBD1 (5 bases). V was clipped by 8 bases and J by 2 bases, with 9 bases between them. The CDR3 spans 12 residues. CDR1 is SEHNR and CDR2 is FQNEAQ in the germline V gene (reference sequence). In nucleotides, the CDR3 is TGTGCCAGCGAGAAGGGGAACTATGGCTACACCTTC. It codes for CASEKGNYGYTF.